The 20 T cell receptor beta chains given below trace back to one sample, sequenced in a study of shared clonotypes between healthy human individuals. Assay used: immunoSEQ multiplex PCR; TCRdb lists only in-frame clones, some missing. This table holds more than 2 million clones, 90% to 95% found once. Sequencing was carried out using naive CD4+ T cells sorted from blood. Stated subset: CD45RA+ positively selected. Every receptor here comes from a man aged 18 to 29 in good health.

The V gene is TRBV20-1, the J gene TRBJ2-1; D is unresolved. Germline CDR1 is DFQATT and CDR2 is SNEGSKA (reference sequence). The CDR3 is 11 amino acids. Trimming took off 5 bases at V and 8 bases at J, with 10 bases between the two ends. This chain's CDR3 is CSAPPGHEQFF. The DNA for the CDR3 is TGCAGTGCTCCCCCCGGGCATGAGCAGTTCTTC.

This chain joins TRBV30 and TRBJ1-2; TRBD1 is a possible D gene (5 bases). Trimming removed 2 bases from V and 5 bases from J, with 12 bases in between. Per the germline V gene, CDR1 is GTSNPN and CDR2 is SVGIG (reference sequence). The CDR3 is 13 amino acids. The CDR3 DNA sequence: TGTGCCTGGAGTATAAGGGGAGCGTATGGCTACACCTTC. Translated, it gives CAWSIRGAYGYTF.

The V and J genes are TRBV10-3 and TRBJ2-7; D is unresolved. From germline, CDR1 is ENHRY and CDR2 SYGVKD. The V end was cut by 0 bases, the J end by 2 bases, with 8 bases between. The CDR3 is made up of 14 amino acids. The CDR3 reads CAISESPSTYEQYF. The CDR3 coding sequence is TGTGCCATCAGTGAGTCGCCTAGTACCTACGAGCAGTACTTC.

The chain combines TRBV30 with TRBJ1-2; 7 bases fit TRBD1. The CDR3 is 14 amino acids. After removal of 7 bases from V and 4 bases from J, the junction contained 12 bases not matched to a gene. Germline V CDR1 and CDR2: GTSNPN, SVGIG (reference sequence). CDR3 loop: CASFSRDRLYGYTF. The CDR3 DNA reads as TGTGCCTCCTTCTCCCGGGACAGACTCTATGGCTACACCTTC.

J is TRBJ2-5 and V is TRBV19; 9 bases are shared with TRBD1. J was trimmed by 4 bases and V by 1 base; bases with no gene match: 7. The CDR3 contains 16 residues. Germline loops: CDR1 LNHDA, CDR2 SQIVND (reference sequence). The CDR3 DNA sequence: TGTGCCAGTAGTATAGGGACAGGGGACCGAGGAGAGACCCAGTACTTC. Protein product: CASSIGTGDRGETQYF.

This chain joins TRBV6-1 and TRBJ1-5, with D hard to call. Germline-derived CDR1 and CDR2 are MNHNS and SASEGT. V lost 7 bases, J lost 13 bases, and 14 bases lay in between. The CDR3 runs to 11 residues. In DNA form, the CDR3 reads TGTGCCAGCACAAACGGGATTTCACAGCATTTT. Protein sequence: CASTNGISQHF.

This chain connects TRBV7-9 to TRBJ1-1, with a possible D match to TRBD1 (6 bases). This CDR3 has 15 amino acids. CDR1 SEHNR and CDR2 FQNEAQ come from the germline V gene (reference sequence). The V end was cut by 5 bases, the J end by 4 bases, with 17 bases between. The CDR3 DNA follows: TGTGCCAGCAGCCGTCTTACAGGGTGGAGCACTGAAGCTTTCTTT. Encoded protein: CASSRLTGWSTEAFF. Looking up the rest from reference TRBV7-9 and TRBJ1-1 gives the full variable domain: DTGVSQNPRHKITKRGQNVTFRCDPISEHNRLYWYRQTLGQGPEFLTYFQNEAQLEKSRLLSDRFSAERPKGSFSTLEIQRTEQGDSAMYLCASSRLTGWSTEAFFGQGTRLTVV.

The chain uses TRBV11-2 and TRBJ2-1; 8 bases are a match to TRBD2. J was trimmed by 8 bases and V by 3 bases; bases with no gene match: 0. Germline V gene lookup returns CDR1 SGHAT and CDR2 FQNNGV. CDR3 length: 12 amino acids. The DNA for the CDR3 is TGTGCCAGCAGCTTCGGGGGGGATGAGCAGTTCTTC. Encoded protein: CASSFGGDEQFF.

This clone was seen only once. This chain connects TRBV30 to TRBJ1-1; D not resolved. The ends were cut back, 0 bases at V and 1 base at J, with 12 bases in the middle. The germline CDR1 and CDR2 sequences are GTSNPN and SVGIG (reference sequence). This CDR3 region has 15 residues. CDR3: CAWSVQATSNTEAFF. Written as DNA, the CDR3 is TGTGCCTGGAGTGTGCAGGCCACCTCGAACACTGAAGCTTTCTTT.

The V gene is TRBV9, the J gene TRBJ1-4; the D gene is possibly TRBD1 (5 bases). V gave up 4 bases and J gave up 6 bases, with 16 bases separating them. In germline, CDR1 is SGDLS, CDR2 YYNGEE. The CDR3 contains 15 residues. The CDR3 DNA follows: TGTGCCAGCAGCCCCCTCGGGCAGGGTCATGAAAAACTGTTTTTT. Protein sequence: CASSPLGQGHEKLFF. Full variable domain (rest looked up from reference TRBV9 and TRBJ1-4): DSGVTQTPKHLITATGQRVTLRCSPRSGDLSVYWYQQSLDQGLQFLIQYYNGEERAKGNILERFSAQQFPDLHSELNLSSLELGDSALYFCASSPLGQGHEKLFFGSGTQLSVL.

This chain joins TRBV5-1 and TRBJ2-2, with 7 nucleotides matching TRBD2. The V segment lost 7 bases and the J segment 0 bases; nucleotides outside the gene matches: 6. This CDR3 spans 15 amino acids. Germline V gives CDR1 SGHRS, CDR2 YFSETQ. The CDR3 DNA follows: TGCGCCAGCGGCTCAGCGGGGCCGAACACCGGGGAGCTGTTTTTT. This gives the protein CASGSAGPNTGELFF. Supplemented by reference TRBV5-1 and TRBJ2-2, the full variable domain reads KAGVTQTPRYLIKTRGQQVTLSCSPISGHRSVSWYQQTPGQGLQFLFEYFSETQRNKGNFPGRFSGRQFSNSRSEMNVSTLELGDSALYLCASGSAGPNTGELFFGEGSRLTVL.

V usage is TRBV5-5 and J usage is TRBJ1-2, with TRBD1 matching 7 bases. CDR3 size: 12 residues. Trimming cost V 3 bases and J 5 bases; bases outside gene matches: 1. Germline assignment: CDR1 SGHKS and CDR2 YYEKEE (reference sequence). This CDR3 reads CASSWDRYGYTF. The CDR3 DNA follows: TGTGCCAGCAGCTGGGACAGATATGGCTACACCTTC.

The CDR3 reads CASSSGTARGYTF. In nucleotides, the CDR3 is TGTGCCAGCAGTTCAGGGACAGCCAGGGGCTACACCTTC. The genes are TRBV6-5 and TRBJ1-2, with 7 positions matching TRBD1. The length of the CDR3 is 13 residues. The junction had 7 bases not matched to a gene; V was cut back by 4 bases and J by 8 bases. The germline V gene has CDR1 MNHEY and CDR2 SVGAGI.

The CDR3 loop is CSGGTLLSDTQYF. CDR3 bases: TGCAGCGGGGGGACACTCCTGTCCGATACGCAGTATTTT. The chain uses TRBV29-1 and TRBJ2-3, with D tentatively TRBD1 (6 bases). Germline CDR1 reads SQVTM; CDR2 reads ANQGSEA. The CDR3 is made up of 13 amino acids. Trimming removed 7 bases from V and 6 bases from J, with 17 bases in between.

The rearrangement uses TRBV5-3 and TRBJ1-5; no definite D call. TRBV5-3 is an open reading frame whose function is uncertain. V shed 0 bases and J shed 6 bases, with 1 base lying between them. There are 11 residues in the CDR3. The CDR3 reads CARSLVQPQHF. The CDR3 bases are TGTGCCAGAAGCTTGGTTCAGCCCCAGCATTTT.

V gene TRBV10-2 combines with J gene TRBJ2-2, with 7 bases identical to TRBD1. The V gene's germline CDR1 is WSHSY and CDR2 SAAADI. With 4 bases clipped from V and 6 bases from J, the junction kept 23 bases outside the gene matches. The CDR3 consists of 20 residues. The CDR3 region has the DNA TGCGCCAGCAGTGTCACTGAACCGGGACAGAATATGCTTATGCCCGGGGAGCTGTTTTTT. Protein product: CASSVTEPGQNMLMPGELFF.

The chain joins TRBV6-4 to TRBJ2-7; D unresolved. The length of the CDR3 is 15 residues. Deletions cut 6 bases from V and 0 bases from J, with 15 bases between. In germline, CDR1 is MRHNA, CDR2 SNTAGT. The CDR3 spells CASRVGDQSSYEQYF. In nucleotides, the CDR3 is TGTGCCAGCAGAGTCGGAGATCAAAGCTCCTACGAGCAGTACTTC.

V usage is TRBV7-2 and J usage is TRBJ2-2; TRBD2 is a possible D gene (7 bases). With 5 bases removed from V and 7 bases from J, the gap between germline ends came to 14 bases. The germline gives CDR1 SGHTA, CDR2 FQGNSA. This CDR3 region has 14 residues. CDR3 DNA sequence: TGTGCCAGCAGCCCCGGGGGGCGTGGCGGGGAGCTGTTTTTT. Encoded protein: CASSPGGRGGELFF.

This chain connects TRBV28 to TRBJ2-7; the D is unclear. The CDR3 loop spans 14 amino acids. V gave up 9 bases and J gave up 0 bases, with 15 bases separating them. Germline V gives CDR1 MDHEN, CDR2 SYDVKM. The CDR3: CASLSGGSSYEQYF. CDR3 sequence (DNA): TGTGCCAGTCTTTCAGGTGGAAGCTCCTACGAGCAGTACTTC. Full variable domain (missing parts from reference TRBV28 and TRBJ2-7): DVKVTQSSRYLVKRTGEKVFLECVQDMDHENMFWYRQDPGLGLRLIYFSYDVKMKEKGDIPEGYSVSREKKERFSLILESASTNQTSMYLCASLSGGSSYEQYFGPGTRLTVT.

This sequence joins TRBV11-2 and TRBJ2-4; D uncertain. V was cut by 1 base and J by 8 bases, with 9 bases left in between. Germline V CDR1 and CDR2: SGHAT, FQNNGV. The CDR3 has 13 residues. The chain's CDR3 is CASSLGGVDIQYF. CDR3 nucleotide sequence: TGTGCCAGCAGCTTAGGCGGCGTAGACATTCAGTACTTC.